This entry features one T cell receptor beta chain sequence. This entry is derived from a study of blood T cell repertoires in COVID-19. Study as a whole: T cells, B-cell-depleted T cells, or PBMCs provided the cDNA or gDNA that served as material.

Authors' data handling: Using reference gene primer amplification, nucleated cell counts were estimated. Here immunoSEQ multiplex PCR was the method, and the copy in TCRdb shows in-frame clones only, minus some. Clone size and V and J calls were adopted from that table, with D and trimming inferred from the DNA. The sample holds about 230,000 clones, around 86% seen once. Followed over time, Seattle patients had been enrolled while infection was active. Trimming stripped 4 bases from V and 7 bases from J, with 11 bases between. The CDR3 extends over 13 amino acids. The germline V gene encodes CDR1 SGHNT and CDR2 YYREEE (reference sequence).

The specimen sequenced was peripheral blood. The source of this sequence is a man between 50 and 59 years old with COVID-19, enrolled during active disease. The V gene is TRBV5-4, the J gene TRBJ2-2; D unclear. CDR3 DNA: TGTGCCAGCAGCCCGACACCCCACGGGGAGCTGTTTTTT. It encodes CASSPTPHGELFF. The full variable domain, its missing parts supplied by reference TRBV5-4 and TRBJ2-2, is ETGVTQSPTHLIKTRGQQVTLRCSSQSGHNTVSWYQQALGQGPQFIFQYYREEENGRGNFPPRFSGLQFPNYSSELNVNALELDDSALYLCASSPTPHGELFFGEGSRLTVL.